A single sample is the source of the 20 T cell receptor beta chains below, sequenced in a study of T cell changes during pregnancy in multiple sclerosis. Libraries were prepared by immunoSEQ multiplex PCR; TCRdb keeps only in-frame clonotypes and omits some of them. The data show approximately 80,000 clones, with 94% seen just once and about 0.99% held by the top ten. Sequencing used peripheral blood, obtained in the second trimester of pregnancy. The source of these receptors is a female donor in good health, enrolled as a control in a pregnancy study.

In this sample, this clone turned up a few times. This sequence joins TRBV10-3 and TRBJ1-5; 7 positions match TRBD1. The J segment lost 0 bases and the V segment lost 8 bases, leaving 1 base of the junction unmatched. The CDR3 runs to 13 residues. Germline loops: CDR1 ENHRY, CDR2 SYGVKD. CDR3 in amino acids: CAIGTDSNQPQHF. CDR3 nucleotides: TGTGCCATCGGGACAGATAGCAATCAGCCCCAGCATTTT.

V gene TRBV5-4 combines with J gene TRBJ2-1, with D perhaps TRBD1 (5 bases). The CDR3 sequence is 14 residues long. V lost 1 base and J lost 2, with 7 bases in between. Germline V gene data show CDR1 as SGHNT and CDR2 as YYREEE (reference sequence). The CDR3 nucleotides read TGTGCCAGCAGCTTGTTGGACACCTACAATGAGCAGTTCTTC. This encodes CASSLLDTYNEQFF.

This chain connects TRBV28 to TRBJ2-5; D is perhaps TRBD2 (5 bases). Trimming pared 2 bases from V and 3 bases from J, leaving 7 bases between. The CDR3 is made up of 13 amino acids. Germline V lookup: CDR1 MDHEN, CDR2 SYDVKM. CDR3 DNA: TGTGCCAGCAGTTTAGCCGGGAAAGAGACCCAGTACTTC. Protein product: CASSLAGKETQYF. The complete variable domain, with remaining parts taken from reference TRBV28 and TRBJ2-5, reads DVKVTQSSRYLVKRTGEKVFLECVQDMDHENMFWYRQDPGLGLRLIYFSYDVKMKEKGDIPEGYSVSREKKERFSLILESASTNQTSMYLCASSLAGKETQYFGPGTRLLVL.

The chain recombines TRBV4-1 with TRBJ2-5; 12 bases agree with TRBD1. Losses at the gene ends were 4 bases for V and 4 bases for J; bases not matched to a gene: 4. CDR3 length equals 15 residues. Germline CDR1 is MGHRA and CDR2 is YSYEKL. CDR3 loop: CASSPGTGGVETQYF. DNA for the CDR3: TGCGCCAGCAGCCCCGGGACAGGGGGCGTAGAGACCCAGTACTTC.

The chain uses TRBV11-2 and TRBJ2-3, with D unresolved. CDR1 is SGHAT and CDR2 is FQNNGV in the germline V gene. The CDR3 runs to 15 residues. Trimming took 2 bases from V and 0 from J, leaving 9 bases between them. The CDR3 region is CASSLMSGSTDTQYF. The CDR3 DNA reads as TGTGCCAGCAGCTTAATGTCAGGCAGCACAGATACGCAGTATTTT.

The table lists this clone with a count of one. This chain uses TRBV27 with TRBJ2-7; 14 bases are shared with TRBD2. Germline V gene sequence: CDR1 MNHEY, CDR2 SMNVEV (reference sequence). The junction had 5 bases not matched to a gene; V was cut back by 3 bases and J by 4 bases. The CDR3 is made up of 16 amino acids. CDR3 amino acids: CASSLRLAGGPYEQYF. In nucleotides, the CDR3 is TGTGCCAGCAGTTTGAGACTAGCGGGAGGGCCTTACGAGCAGTACTTC.

V is TRBV6-6 and J is TRBJ1-3, with 10 bases identical to TRBD1. V trimming: 4 bases; J trimming: 2 bases; junction bases outside the gene matches: 5. The CDR3 runs 16 residues. From germline, CDR1 is MNHNY and CDR2 SVGAGI (reference sequence). CDR3 protein: CASSSQDRGPGNTIYF. CDR3 DNA: TGTGCCAGCAGTTCCCAAGACAGGGGGCCTGGAAACACCATATATTTT.

The CDR3 here is CASSQGLAGEHNEQFF. The CDR3 DNA reads TGCGCCAGCAGCCAGGGACTAGCGGGAGAACACAATGAGCAGTTCTTC. The chain recombines TRBV5-1 with TRBJ2-1; 14 nucleotides match TRBD2. V lost 4 bases to trimming and J lost 5 bases; unmatched junction nucleotides: 5. Looked up from germline, CDR1 is SGHRS and CDR2 is YFSETQ. There are 16 residues in the CDR3.

The chain links TRBV27 to TRBJ2-7; 7 bases fit TRBD2. The germline V gene has CDR1 MNHEY and CDR2 SMNVEV (reference sequence). CDR3 length equals 14 residues. J lost 1 base, V lost 6 bases, and 6 bases had no gene match. The CDR3 here is CASRAPGGSYEQYF. CDR3 nucleotides: TGTGCCAGCAGGGCGCCCGGGGGGTCCTACGAGCAGTACTTC.

The CDR3 region is CASSSTVLGGEKLFF. The CDR3 DNA reads TGTGCCAGCTCGTCGACAGTCCTCGGGGGGGAAAAACTGTTTTTT. The rearrangement uses TRBV18 and TRBJ1-4, with D possibly being TRBD1 (5 bases). V lost 6 bases and J lost 8, with 19 bases in between. CDR1 and CDR2 (germline): KGHSH, LQKENI. This CDR3 has 15 amino acids.

The CDR3 DNA reads TGTGCCACCAGCGAAGGACTAGCGGGAGTACTGATAGAGCAGTACTTC. This codes for CATSEGLAGVLIEQYF. The chain joins TRBV15 to TRBJ2-7; 13 bases map to TRBD2. The V gene's germline CDR1 is LNHNV and CDR2 YYDKDF (reference sequence). V trimming: 5 bases; J trimming: 7 bases; junction bases outside the gene matches: 11. The CDR3 loop spans 16 amino acids.

J is TRBJ2-7 and V is TRBV27; 7 bases map to TRBD1. The CDR3 is made up of 13 amino acids. The germline CDR1 and CDR2 sequences are MNHEY and SMNVEV (reference sequence). J was trimmed by 1 base and V by 6 bases; bases with no gene match: 3. CDR3 residues: CASRRTGSYEQYF. DNA of the CDR3: TGTGCCAGCAGGAGGACAGGATCCTACGAGCAGTACTTC.

J is TRBJ2-2 and V is TRBV28; TRBD2 matches 8 bases. This CDR3 region has 16 residues. The ends lost 6 bases at V and 7 bases at J; junction bases unmatched: 13. CDR1 and CDR2 (germline): MDHEN, SYDVKM. The CDR3 region has the DNA TGTGCCAGCAGCCCCACCGGGACTAGGGAAGACGGGGAGCTGTTTTTT. This encodes CASSPTGTREDGELFF. Full variable domain (outside the CDR3, taken from reference TRBV28 and TRBJ2-2): DVKVTQSSRYLVKRTGEKVFLECVQDMDHENMFWYRQDPGLGLRLIYFSYDVKMKEKGDIPEGYSVSREKKERFSLILESASTNQTSMYLCASSPTGTREDGELFFGEGSRLTVL.

In its sample, this clone was seen a few times. The DNA of the CDR3 is TGTGCCAGCAGTTTCCCAGGGACAGGGGAATTCTATGGCTACACCTTC. Amino acid sequence: CASSFPGTGEFYGYTF. The rearrangement joins TRBV28 to TRBJ1-2; 10 positions match TRBD1. The trim removed 3 bases at V and 4 bases at J, leaving 8 bases unmatched. The CDR3 runs to 16 residues. In germline, CDR1 is MDHEN, CDR2 SYDVKM.

The V call is TRBV5-1, the J call TRBJ2-1; 7 bases line up with TRBD2. The V segment lost 0 bases and the J segment 0 bases; nucleotides outside the gene matches: 9. The CDR3 sequence is 18 residues long. Per the germline V gene, CDR1 is SGHRS and CDR2 is YFSETQ. The CDR3 DNA sequence: TGCGCCAGCAGCTTGGACGAGCGGGGAATAAACTCCTACAATGAGCAGTTCTTC. The encoded protein is CASSLDERGINSYNEQFF.

This chain connects TRBV28 to TRBJ2-1; TRBD2 aligns across 9 bases. Germline CDR1 and CDR2: MDHEN and SYDVKM. The CDR3 has 18 amino acids. V shed 3 bases and J 8 bases; nucleotides not matched to a gene: 17. The CDR3 bases are TGTGCCAGCAGTTTGGAAGGGCTAGCGGGAATTTCCAGCTATGAGCAGTTCTTC. This gives the protein CASSLEGLAGISSYEQFF. The variable domain in full, completed from reference TRBV28 and TRBJ2-1, reads DVKVTQSSRYLVKRTGEKVFLECVQDMDHENMFWYRQDPGLGLRLIYFSYDVKMKEKGDIPEGYSVSREKKERFSLILESASTNQTSMYLCASSLEGLAGISSYEQFFGPGTRLTVL.

This chain links TRBV19 with TRBJ2-1, with 7 bases lining up with TRBD2. Germline CDR1 reads LNHDA; CDR2 reads SQIVND (reference sequence). V lost 1 base to trimming and J lost 4 bases; unmatched junction nucleotides: 4. The CDR3 covers 15 residues. In DNA form, the CDR3 reads TGTGCCAGTAGTATAGTTCGCGGGGGATACAATGAGCAGTTCTTC. Encoded protein: CASSIVRGGYNEQFF.

The chain recombines TRBV30 with TRBJ2-1; D remains ambiguous. Trimming pared 4 bases from V and 7 bases from J, leaving 11 bases between. CDR1 is GTSNPN, CDR2 SVGIG, per germline (reference sequence). This CDR3 has 12 amino acids. CDR3 sequence (DNA): TGTGCCTGGATCCCGGGTGCTAATGAGCAGTTCTTC. It specifies CAWIPGANEQFF.

The rearrangement uses TRBV6-1 and TRBJ2-7; D uncertain. Trimming removed 5 bases from V and 5 bases from J, with 13 bases in between. CDR1 MNHNS and CDR2 SASEGT come from the germline V gene. The CDR3 is 13 residues long. The CDR3: CASSSLILDEQYF. CDR3 bases: TGTGCCAGCAGTTCCTTAATTCTCGACGAGCAGTACTTC.

This chain joins TRBV5-1 and TRBJ2-5; D might be TRBD1 (6 bases). With 5 bases removed from V and 4 bases from J, the gap between germline ends came to 12 bases. Germline V gives CDR1 SGHRS, CDR2 YFSETQ. The CDR3 contains 13 residues. CDR3 nucleotides: TGCGCCAGCAGTATACAGGGTGCAGAGACCCAGTACTTC. Translation gives CASSIQGAETQYF.